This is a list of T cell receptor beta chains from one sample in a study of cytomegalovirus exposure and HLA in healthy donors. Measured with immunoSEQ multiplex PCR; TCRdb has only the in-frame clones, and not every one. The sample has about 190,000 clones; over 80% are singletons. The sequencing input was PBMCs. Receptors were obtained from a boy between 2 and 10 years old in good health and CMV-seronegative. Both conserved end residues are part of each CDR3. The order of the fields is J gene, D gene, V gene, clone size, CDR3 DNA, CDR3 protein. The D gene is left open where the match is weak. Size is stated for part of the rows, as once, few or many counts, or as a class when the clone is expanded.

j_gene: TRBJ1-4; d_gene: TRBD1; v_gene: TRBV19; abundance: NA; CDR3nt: TGTGCCAGTGGACAGGACAGCGCAACTAATGAAAAACTGTTTTTT; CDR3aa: CASGQDSATNEKLFF
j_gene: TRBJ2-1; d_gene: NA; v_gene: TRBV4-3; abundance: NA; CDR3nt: TGCGCCAGCAGCCAAGACATGAGAGGTCGCGAGCAGTTCTTC; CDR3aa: CASSQDMRGREQFF
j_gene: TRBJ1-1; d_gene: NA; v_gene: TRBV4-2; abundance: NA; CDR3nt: TGTGCCAGCAGCCAAGATTACGGTGCGAACACTGAAGCTTTCTTT; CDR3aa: CASSQDYGANTEAFF
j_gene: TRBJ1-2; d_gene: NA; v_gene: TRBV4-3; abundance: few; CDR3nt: TGCGCCAGCAGCCAGGCTCCAGGGGCGGATGGCTACACCTTC; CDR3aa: CASSQAPGADGYTF
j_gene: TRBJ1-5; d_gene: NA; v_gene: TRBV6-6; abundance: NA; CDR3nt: TGTGCCAGCGTTGATTACGGGAATAGGGGCAATCAGCCCCAGCATTTT; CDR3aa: CASVDYGNRGNQPQHF
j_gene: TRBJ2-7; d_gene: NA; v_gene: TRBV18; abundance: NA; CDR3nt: TGTGCCAGCTCACCCACCCCCGGGACTGTGACCTACGAGCAGTACTTC; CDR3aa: CASSPTPGTVTYEQYF
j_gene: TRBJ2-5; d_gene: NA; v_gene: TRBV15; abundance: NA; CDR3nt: TGTGCCACCAGCAGAGGACCACTCCCGGGGGAGACCCAGTACTTC; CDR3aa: CATSRGPLPGETQYF
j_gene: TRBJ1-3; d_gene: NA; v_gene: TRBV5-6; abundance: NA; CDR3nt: TGTGCCAGCCTCAACGGAGGGGATTGGAACACCATATATTTT; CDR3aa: CASLNGGDWNTIYF
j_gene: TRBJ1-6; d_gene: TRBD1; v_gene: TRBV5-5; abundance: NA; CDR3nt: TGTGCCAGCAGCTCAGCCACAGGGGCCAATAATTCACCCCTCCACTTT; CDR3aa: CASSSATGANNSPLHF
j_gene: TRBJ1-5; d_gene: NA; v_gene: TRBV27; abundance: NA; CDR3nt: TGTGCCAGCAGCCCGACAGGTGGACAGCCCCAGCATTTT; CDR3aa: CASSPTGGQPQHF
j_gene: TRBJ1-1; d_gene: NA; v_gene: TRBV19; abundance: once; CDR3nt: TGTGCCAGTAGTGGGCTTGTCGGGGGGCCGCGGAACACTGAAGCTTTCTTT; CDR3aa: CASSGLVGGPRNTEAFF
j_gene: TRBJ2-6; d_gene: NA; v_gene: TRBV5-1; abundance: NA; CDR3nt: TGCGCCAGCAGCTTGTGGGTGGCGGGTGCTGGGGCCAACGTCCTGACTTTC; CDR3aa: CASSLWVAGAGANVLTF
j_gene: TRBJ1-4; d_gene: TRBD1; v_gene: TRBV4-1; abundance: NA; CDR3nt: TGCGCCAGCAGCCGAGCCGGGACAGGGAATGAAAAACTGTTTTTT; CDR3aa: CASSRAGTGNEKLFF
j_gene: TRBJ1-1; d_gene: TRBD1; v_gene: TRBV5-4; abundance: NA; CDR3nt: TGTGCCAGCAGCTTTCAGGGGGCGACAAACACTGAAGCTTTCTTT; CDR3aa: CASSFQGATNTEAFF
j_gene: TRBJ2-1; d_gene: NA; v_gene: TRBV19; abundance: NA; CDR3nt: TGTGCCAGTAGTTTAGGGTCTTGGAGTAATGAGCAGTTCTTC; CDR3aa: CASSLGSWSNEQFF
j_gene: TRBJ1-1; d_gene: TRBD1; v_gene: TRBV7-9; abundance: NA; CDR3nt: TGTGCCAGCAGCTTAACAGGGGCTTACACTGAAGCTTTCTTT; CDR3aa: CASSLTGAYTEAFF
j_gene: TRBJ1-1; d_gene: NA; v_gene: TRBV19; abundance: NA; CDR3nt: TGTGCCATACCACAGGATACGACCAACACTGAAGCTTTCTTT; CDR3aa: CAIPQDTTNTEAFF
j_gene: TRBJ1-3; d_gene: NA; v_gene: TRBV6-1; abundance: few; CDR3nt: TGTGCCAGCAGTGAAGAAGGCGGGTCCTCTGGAAACACCATATATTTT; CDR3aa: CASSEEGGSSGNTIYF